Presented here are 18 T cell receptor beta chains from one specimen sequenced in a study of patients and donors after allogeneic stem cell transplantation. Each CDR3 protein is one row after TCRdb ran MiXCR on the RT-PCR reads. This sample carries 920,000 or so distinct CDR3 sequences, over 15% of them seen once, and the ten largest clones take around 6%. The specimen was blood, either unsorted or a sorted T cell fraction (not recorded which). The receptors here all came from a human donor who was either an allogeneic HSCT recipient or a stem cell or donor lymphocyte infusion donor (not recorded which). It is not recorded whose cells these are; they may come from a transplant donor.

In its sample, this clonotype was seen many times. The chain carries TRBV5-1 and TRBJ1-6, with 9 nucleotides matching TRBD1. Germline assignment: CDR1 SGHRS and CDR2 YFSETQ. The V gene end was trimmed by 5 bases and the J gene end by 6 bases; junction bases not matched to a gene: 3. The CDR3 is made up of 14 amino acids. The CDR3 spells CASRRTGVNSPLHF. The CDR3 nucleotides are TGCGCCAGCAGGCGGACAGGGGTTAATTCACCCCTCCACTTT.

In its sample, this clonotype was seen a few times. The J gene is TRBJ1-4, the V gene TRBV7-9, with D perhaps matching TRBD1 (6 bases). Germline V CDR1 and CDR2: SEHNR, FQNEAQ (reference sequence). V lost 6 bases and J lost 6, with 14 bases in between. CDR3 length: 14 residues. The CDR3 DNA reads TGTGCCAGCAGTCTCTTAGGGGGGGATGAAAAACTGTTTTTT. Translated, it gives CASSLLGGDEKLFF.

This chain joins TRBV7-9 and TRBJ1-2, with unresolved D. Per the germline V gene, CDR1 is SEHNR and CDR2 is FQNEAQ (reference sequence). V lost 0 bases to trimming and J lost 4 bases, with 15 bases between them. The CDR3 is 16 amino acids. CDR3 nucleotide sequence: TGTGCCAGCAGCTTAGCTTCCCTGGACGGACTCTATGGCTACACCTTC. Its protein product is CASSLASLDGLYGYTF. The complete variable domain, with remaining parts taken from reference TRBV7-9 and TRBJ1-2, reads DTGVSQNPRHKITKRGQNVTFRCDPISEHNRLYWYRQTLGQGPEFLTYFQNEAQLEKSRLLSDRFSAERPKGSFSTLEIQRTEQGDSAMYLCASSLASLDGLYGYTFGSGTRLTVV.

The V and J genes are TRBV5-1 and TRBJ2-1, with TRBD2 as a possible D gene (5 bases). With 2 bases removed from V and 7 bases from J, the gap between germline ends came to 16 bases. Germline V gene lookup returns CDR1 SGHRS and CDR2 YFSETQ. CDR3 length: 15 residues. The CDR3 region has the DNA TGCGCCAGCAGCTTATCAGCGGCCAAGCGGAATGAGCAGTTCTTC. It specifies CASSLSAAKRNEQFF.

The chain couples TRBV7-2 to TRBJ2-7; 7 nucleotides align to TRBD1. This CDR3 comprises 15 residues. Germline-derived CDR1 and CDR2 are SGHTA and FQGNSA. Unmatched junction bases numbered 7, after V lost 5 bases and J lost 0 bases. The DNA of the CDR3 is TGTGCCAGCAGCCCCGACCGGGACAGCTCCTACGAGCAGTACTTC. Residues: CASSPDRDSSYEQYF.

This clonotype was seen a few times. The V call is TRBV3-1, the J call TRBJ2-1; D is unclear. The CDR3 has 13 residues. Germline V lookup: CDR1 LGHDT, CDR2 YNNKEL (reference sequence). Trimming left V 1 base short and J 7 bases short, with 8 bases between. CDR3: CASSQGRINEQFF. CDR3 nucleotide sequence: TGTGCCAGCAGCCAAGGTCGGATTAATGAGCAGTTCTTC.

The chain joins TRBV3-1 to TRBJ2-1; no firm D call. Germline CDR1 is LGHDT and CDR2 is YNNKEL (reference sequence). The CDR3 runs to 16 residues. Trimming removed 1 base at V and 0 bases at J, with 10 bases between. The CDR3 nucleotides read TGTGCCAGCAGCCAAGTTCAGGCCGGCTCCTACAATGAGCAGTTCTTC. Residues: CASSQVQAGSYNEQFF.

V and J are TRBV5-1 and TRBJ2-7, with 9 bases aligning to TRBD2. Per the germline V gene, CDR1 is SGHRS and CDR2 is YFSETQ. Trimming removed 3 bases from V and 4 bases from J; junction bases left unmatched: 11. The CDR3 length is 16 residues. DNA of the CDR3: TGCGCCAGCAGCTCCCTGTCAGGACTAGCGTCGTACGAGCAGTACTTC. Encoded protein: CASSSLSGLASYEQYF.

The chain links TRBV7-9 to TRBJ1-2; D not resolved. Germline CDR1 reads SEHNR; CDR2 reads FQNEAQ (reference sequence). The V end was cut by 3 bases, the J end by 4 bases, with 18 bases between. The CDR3 runs to 16 residues. The CDR3 reads CASSLDGVGWVYGYTF. CDR3 nucleotides: TGTGCCAGCAGCTTGGATGGGGTGGGGTGGGTCTATGGCTACACCTTC.

This clonotype was counted only a few times. The rearrangement links TRBV20-1 to TRBJ1-2, with D possibly being TRBD1 (5 bases). The V gene lost 3 bases and the J gene lost 8 bases, with 22 bases spanning the gap. Germline loops: CDR1 DFQATT, CDR2 SNEGSKA (reference sequence). CDR3 length: 15 residues. In nucleotides, the CDR3 is TGCAGTGCTAGCGTATTGGGCCAGGGTATGAGGGGCTACACCTTC. Translating it yields CSASVLGQGMRGYTF.

Worth noting for this clonotype: Just one base apart from a much larger clone, this may be a read error. The chain links TRBV5-1 to TRBJ2-3, with 14 nucleotides matching TRBD2. The CDR3 runs 17 residues. Germline V gives CDR1 SGHRS, CDR2 YFSETQ. This chain's CDR3 is CASSLGTSGRSTDKQYF. CDR3 coding DNA: TGCGCCAGCAGCTTGGGGACTAGCGGGAGGAGCACAGATAAGCAGTATTTT.

In this sample, this clonotype turned up a few times. The chain joins TRBV5-1 to TRBJ2-1, with D possibly TRBD2 on 6 matching bases. CDR3 length equals 13 residues. The V gene lost 6 bases and the J gene lost 2 bases, with 9 bases spanning the gap. Germline CDR1 and CDR2: SGHRS and YFSETQ. The CDR3 DNA follows: TGCGCCAGCAACGGGAGAACCTACAATGAGCAGTTCTTC. Its translation is CASNGRTYNEQFF. The variable domain in full, completed from reference TRBV5-1 and TRBJ2-1, reads KAGVTQTPRYLIKTRGQQVTLSCSPISGHRSVSWYQQTPGQGLQFLFEYFSETQRNKGNFPGRFSGRQFSNSRSEMNVSTLELGDSALYLCASNGRTYNEQFFGPGTRLTVL.

The V call is TRBV7-2, the J call TRBJ1-1, with 8 nucleotides matching TRBD1. CDR3 length: 14 residues. V dropped 5 bases and J dropped 6; count of bases not matched to a gene: 8. Germline CDR1 SGHTA, CDR2 FQGNSA. CDR3 bases: TGTGCCAGCAGCCCAGGGGGCAGAGGGGCTGAAGCTTTCTTT. This translates into CASSPGGRGAEAFF.

This clonotype was observed a handful of times. The chain recombines TRBV7-9 with TRBJ1-1, with 8 bases identical to TRBD1. With 6 bases clipped from V and 6 bases from J, the junction kept 18 bases outside the gene matches. Germline V gene sequence: CDR1 SEHNR, CDR2 FQNEAQ (reference sequence). This CDR3 is 17 amino acids long. CDR3 nucleotide sequence: TGTGCCAGCAGACGACCAGTTGGGACAGGTTCTCGAGCTGAAGCTTTCTTT. Encoded protein: CASRRPVGTGSRAEAFF.

The chain employs TRBV7-8 and TRBJ1-5; D gene uncertain. CDR3 size: 18 residues. Germline CDR1 SGHVS, CDR2 FQNEAQ. Trimming stripped 0 bases from V and 5 bases from J, with 20 bases between. CDR3 loop: CASSLAVSARAIHQPQHF. The CDR3, as DNA: TGTGCCAGCAGCTTAGCGGTGAGTGCGAGGGCAATTCATCAGCCCCAGCATTTT.

The sample holds many counts of this clonotype. This rearrangement joins TRBV10-3 to TRBJ1-1; D is unclear. CDR1 ENHRY and CDR2 SYGVKD come from the germline V gene. The CDR3 runs to 13 residues. Deletions cut 4 bases from V and 0 bases from J, with 6 bases between. CDR3: CAISATMNTEAFF. CDR3 coding DNA: TGTGCCATCAGTGCTACTATGAACACTGAAGCTTTCTTT.

This clonotype was observed a few times. The chain couples TRBV9 to TRBJ1-2; D may be TRBD1 (6 bases). This CDR3 spans 16 amino acids. V was trimmed by 3 bases and J by 8 bases, leaving 23 bases between them. The germline CDR1 and CDR2 sequences are SGDLS and YYNGEE. The CDR3 protein is CASSAGAGTNPGGYTF. Written as DNA, the CDR3 is TGTGCCAGCAGCGCGGGGGCCGGGACCAACCCAGGAGGCTACACCTTC. Using reference TRBV9 and TRBJ1-2 for the parts outside the CDR3, the full variable domain is DSGVTQTPKHLITATGQRVTLRCSPRSGDLSVYWYQQSLDQGLQFLIQYYNGEERAKGNILERFSAQQFPDLHSELNLSSLELGDSALYFCASSAGAGTNPGGYTFGSGTRLTVV.

This clonotype was seen more than once but under ten times. The chain couples TRBV7-9 to TRBJ2-1; D uncertain. This CDR3 contains 13 residues. The V gene lost 2 bases and the J gene lost 8 bases, with 10 bases spanning the gap. Germline CDR1 and CDR2: SEHNR and FQNEAQ (reference sequence). This chain's CDR3 is CASSLIRTDEQFF. CDR3 in DNA: TGTGCCAGCAGCTTAATCAGGACGGATGAGCAGTTCTTC.